Sequencing of this T cell receptor (beta chain) was carried out in a study of somatic mutations in cytotoxic T cells in rheumatoid arthritis. Background on the study: Right after diagnosis, and before any treatment had started, patient peripheral blood (about 27 ml EDTA) was drawn. Study results and limitations: For patients with rheumatoid arthritis, CD8+ clonality went up with age, while healthy controls showed no such change.

Assay: immunoSEQ multiplex PCR; the TCRdb copy retains only in-frame clones and omits some. The sample consists of approximately 15,000 clones, more than 70% of them appearing once. From germline, CDR1 is MNHEY and CDR2 SMNVEV (reference sequence). Deletions cut 0 bases from V and 5 bases from J, with 10 bases between. The CDR3 totals 14 residues. Details on this clone: Its specificity is not known.

This TCR came from an adult with rheumatoid arthritis. The chain employs TRBV27 and TRBJ1-1; D ambiguous. The source material was CD8+ T cells sorted from blood. CDR3 loop: CASSLSPDGTEAFF. In DNA form, the CDR3 reads TGTGCCAGCAGTTTATCTCCCGATGGAACTGAAGCTTTCTTT.